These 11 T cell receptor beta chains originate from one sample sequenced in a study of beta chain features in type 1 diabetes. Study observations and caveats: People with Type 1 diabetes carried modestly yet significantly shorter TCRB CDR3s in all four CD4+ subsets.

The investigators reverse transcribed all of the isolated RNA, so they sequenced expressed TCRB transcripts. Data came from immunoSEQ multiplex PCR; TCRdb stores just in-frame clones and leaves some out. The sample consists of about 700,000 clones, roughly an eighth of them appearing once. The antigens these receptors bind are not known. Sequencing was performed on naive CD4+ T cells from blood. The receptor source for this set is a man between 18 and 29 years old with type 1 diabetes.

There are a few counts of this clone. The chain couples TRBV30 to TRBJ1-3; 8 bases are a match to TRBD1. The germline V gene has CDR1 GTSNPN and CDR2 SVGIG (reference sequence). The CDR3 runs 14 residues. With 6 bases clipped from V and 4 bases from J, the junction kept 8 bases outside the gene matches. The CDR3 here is CACSFRDRGNTIYF. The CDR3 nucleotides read TGTGCCTGTTCTTTCCGGGACAGGGGAAACACCATATATTTT.

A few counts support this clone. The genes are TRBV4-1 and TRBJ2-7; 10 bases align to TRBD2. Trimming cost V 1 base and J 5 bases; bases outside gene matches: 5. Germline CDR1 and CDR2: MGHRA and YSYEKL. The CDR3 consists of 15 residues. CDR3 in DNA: TGCGCCAGCAGCCAAGGCTTAGCGGGGGGCGACGAGCAGTACTTC. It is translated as CASSQGLAGGDEQYF.

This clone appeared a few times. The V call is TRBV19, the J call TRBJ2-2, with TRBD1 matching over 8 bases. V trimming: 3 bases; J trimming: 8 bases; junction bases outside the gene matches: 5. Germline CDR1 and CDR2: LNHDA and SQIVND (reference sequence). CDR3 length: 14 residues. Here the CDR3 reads CASSIPTGVGELFF. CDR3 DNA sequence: TGTGCCAGTAGTATTCCGACAGGGGTGGGGGAGCTGTTTTTT.

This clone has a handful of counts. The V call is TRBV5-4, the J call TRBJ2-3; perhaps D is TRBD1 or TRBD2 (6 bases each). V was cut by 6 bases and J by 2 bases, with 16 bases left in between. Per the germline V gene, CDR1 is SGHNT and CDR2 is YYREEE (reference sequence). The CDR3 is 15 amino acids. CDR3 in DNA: TGTGCCAGCACCGTGGGGGGACACCCCACAGATACGCAGTATTTT. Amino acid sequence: CASTVGGHPTDTQYF.

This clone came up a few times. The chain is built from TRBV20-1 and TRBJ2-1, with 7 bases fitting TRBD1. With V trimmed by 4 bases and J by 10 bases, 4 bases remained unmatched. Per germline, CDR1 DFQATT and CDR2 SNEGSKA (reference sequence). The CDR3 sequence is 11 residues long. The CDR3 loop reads CSATQGNEQFF. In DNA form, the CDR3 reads TGCAGTGCTACACAGGGGAACGAGCAGTTCTTC.

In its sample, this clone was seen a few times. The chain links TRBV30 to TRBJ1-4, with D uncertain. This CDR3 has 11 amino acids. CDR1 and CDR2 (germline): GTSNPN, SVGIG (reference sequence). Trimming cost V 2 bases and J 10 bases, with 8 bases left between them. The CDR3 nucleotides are TGTGCCTGGAGTCAGGAAAGAAAACTGTTTTTT. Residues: CAWSQERKLFF.

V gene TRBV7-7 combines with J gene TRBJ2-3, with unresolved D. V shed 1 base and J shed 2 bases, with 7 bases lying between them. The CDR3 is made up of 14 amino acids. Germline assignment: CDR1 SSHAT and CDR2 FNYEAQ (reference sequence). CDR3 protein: CASSLGEFTDTQYF. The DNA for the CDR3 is TGTGCCAGCAGCTTAGGAGAGTTCACAGATACGCAGTATTTT.

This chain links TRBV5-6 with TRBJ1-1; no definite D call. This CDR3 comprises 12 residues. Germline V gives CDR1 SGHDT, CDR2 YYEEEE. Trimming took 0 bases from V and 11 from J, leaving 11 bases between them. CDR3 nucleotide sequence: TGTGCCAGCAGCTTGGTGTCCTCTGGCGCTTTCTTT. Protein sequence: CASSLVSSGAFF.

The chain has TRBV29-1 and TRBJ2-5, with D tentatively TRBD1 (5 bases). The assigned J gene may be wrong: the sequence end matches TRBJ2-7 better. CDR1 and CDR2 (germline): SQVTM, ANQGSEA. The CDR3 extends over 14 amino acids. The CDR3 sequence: CSVALLGQKYEQYF. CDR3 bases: TGCAGCGTGGCCCTCCTGGGGCAGAAGTACGAGCAGTACTTC.

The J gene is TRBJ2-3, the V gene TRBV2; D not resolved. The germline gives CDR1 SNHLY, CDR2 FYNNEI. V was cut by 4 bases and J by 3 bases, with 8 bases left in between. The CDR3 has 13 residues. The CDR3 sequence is CASSVRPTDTQYF. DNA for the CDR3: TGTGCCAGCAGTGTCCGACCTACAGATACGCAGTATTTT.

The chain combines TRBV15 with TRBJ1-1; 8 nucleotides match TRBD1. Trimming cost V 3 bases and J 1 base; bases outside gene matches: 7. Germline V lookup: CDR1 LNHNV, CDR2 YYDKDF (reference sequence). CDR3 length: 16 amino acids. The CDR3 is CATSRPSGQENTEAFF. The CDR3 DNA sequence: TGTGCCACCAGCAGGCCCTCGGGACAGGAGAACACTGAAGCTTTCTTT.